This is a list of T cell receptor beta chains from one sample in a study of blood T cell repertoires in COVID-19. Assay: immunoSEQ multiplex PCR; the TCRdb copy retains only in-frame clones and omits some. Among 150,000 to 200,000 clones listed, more than 70% were seen once. The sequenced sample was PBMCs or T cells enriched from blood (not recorded which). The receptors here all came from a woman in her 30s who had recovered from COVID-19. Both conserved end residues are part of each CDR3. The D gene is left open where the match is weak. For some rows the clone size is stated as once, few or many, or as a class when expanded; others skip it.

clone_size,v_call,j_call,d_call,cdr3_aa,cdr3_nt
.,TRBV7-2,TRBJ1-2,TRBD1,CASSIGTGQGYTF,TGTGCCAGCAGCATCGGGACAGGGCAAGGCTACACCTTC
.,TRBV28,TRBJ2-4,.,CASSFPGLSEGSIQYF,TGTGCCAGCAGTTTCCCCGGACTAAGTGAGGGAAGCATTCAGTACTTC
.,TRBV5-6,TRBJ2-2,TRBD1,CASSLAAGGNTGELFF,TGTGCCAGCAGCTTGGCCGCAGGGGGTAACACCGGGGAGCTGTTTTTT
.,TRBV9,TRBJ2-2,TRBD2,CASSVRREGNTGELFF,TGTGCCAGCAGCGTAAGGCGGGAGGGGAACACCGGGGAGCTGTTTTTT
.,TRBV30,TRBJ2-1,TRBD2,CAWALPGGNEQFF,TGTGCCTGGGCTCTTCCGGGAGGGAATGAGCAGTTCTTC
.,TRBV5-6,TRBJ1-2,TRBD1,CASNLADRAGYTF,TGTGCCAGCAACTTGGCGGACAGGGCTGGCTACACCTTC
.,TRBV6-2/TRBV6-3,TRBJ2-3,TRBD2,CASSATSGRRTDTQYF,TGTGCCAGCAGTGCTACTAGCGGCCGGCGCACAGATACGCAGTATTTT
.,TRBV14,TRBJ1-2,.,CASSPGNNYGYTF,TGTGCCAGCAGCCCAGGAAATAACTATGGCTACACCTTC
.,TRBV19,TRBJ1-4,TRBD1,CASRPGQAVEKLFF,TGTGCCAGTAGGCCCGGACAGGCGGTGGAAAAACTGTTTTTT
.,TRBV5-1,TRBJ2-7,.,CASSLGSDTGEQYF,TGCGCCAGCAGCTTAGGTAGCGATACGGGCGAGCAGTACTTC
.,TRBV2,TRBJ2-1,.,CASSVGYLGDEQFF,TGTGCCAGCAGTGTTGGTTACCTGGGAGACGAGCAGTTCTTC
.,TRBV29-1,TRBJ2-1,.,CSVRLRDFQYNEQFF,TGCAGCGTCCGCTTGCGGGACTTTCAATACAATGAGCAGTTCTTC
.,TRBV5-1,TRBJ2-3,TRBD2,CASSLTGGYTDTQYF,TGCGCCAGCAGCTTGACGGGAGGGTACACAGATACGCAGTATTTT
few,TRBV2,TRBJ2-7,.,CASSDLDSSYEQYF,TGTGCCAGCAGTGATTTAGATTCTTCCTACGAGCAGTACTTC
.,TRBV27,TRBJ2-3,.,CASGWAYLGTDTQYF,TGTGCCAGCGGGTGGGCCTACCTCGGCACAGATACGCAGTATTTT
.,TRBV28,TRBJ2-1,TRBD2,CASRSSGSSYNEQFF,TGTGCCAGCCGTTCTAGCGGCAGCTCCTACAATGAGCAGTTCTTC
.,TRBV12-3/TRBV12-4,TRBJ1-5,.,CASSQGLNQPQHF,TGTGCCAGCAGCCAAGGACTAAATCAGCCCCAGCATTTT
once,TRBV10-2,TRBJ2-7,TRBD2,CANLAGGPSYEQYF,TGCGCCAATCTAGCGGGAGGGCCGAGCTACGAGCAGTACTTC
.,TRBV11-3,TRBJ2-1,TRBD2,CASSFSGSSYNEQFF,TGTGCCAGCAGCTTTAGCGGGAGCTCCTACAATGAGCAGTTCTTC
.,TRBV3-1/TRBV3-2,TRBJ1-6,TRBD1,CASSRQGGGYNSPLHF,TGTGCCAGCAGCAGACAGGGGGGTGGGTATAATTCACCCCTCCACTTT
.,TRBV5-1,TRBJ1-1,.,CASSLGDTTEAFF,TGCGCCAGCAGCTTGGGGGACACCACTGAAGCTTTCTTT
few,TRBV15,TRBJ2-2,.,CATSRESDSAGELFF,TGTGCCACCAGCAGAGAATCGGACTCTGCCGGGGAGCTGTTTTTT
.,TRBV5-4,TRBJ2-3,TRBD2,CASTGTSGYTDTQYF,TGTGCCAGCACCGGGACTAGCGGTTACACAGATACGCAGTATTTT
.,TRBV4-1,TRBJ1-2,.,CASSPENYISYGYTF,TGCGCCAGCAGCCCCGAAAACTATATTAGCTATGGCTACACCTTC
.,TRBV11-2,TRBJ2-3,TRBD1,CASSPGQGVDTQYF,TGTGCCAGCAGTCCCGGACAGGGCGTAGATACGCAGTATTTT
once,TRBV14,TRBJ1-4,.,CASSQEWQGTITEKLFF,TGTGCCAGCAGCCAAGAATGGCAGGGAACCATAACTGAAAAACTGTTTTTT
.,TRBV15,TRBJ2-7,.,CATSRVGETYEQYF,TGTGCCACCAGCAGAGTCGGGGAAACCTACGAGCAGTACTTC
few,TRBV2,TRBJ2-2,.,CATQGGSSTGELFF,TGTGCCACCCAGGGTGGCTCATCGACCGGGGAGCTGTTTTTT
.,TRBV3-1/TRBV3-2,TRBJ2-1,.,CASSQDGFRGILGYNEQFF,TGTGCCAGCAGCCAAGACGGCTTCCGCGGGATATTGGGGTACAATGAGCAGTTCTTC
.,TRBV6-1,TRBJ1-2,TRBD1,CASSVPGQGGVYGYTF,TGTGCCAGCAGTGTGCCGGGACAGGGGGGGGTCTATGGCTACACCTTC
.,TRBV19,TRBJ2-5,.,CASKNTGFGETQYF,TGTGCCAGTAAAAATACAGGGTTCGGTGAGACCCAGTACTTC
.,TRBV28,TRBJ2-7,.,CASSFGTFDEQYF,TGTGCCAGCAGTTTCGGGACATTCGACGAGCAGTACTTC
.,TRBV29-1,TRBJ2-2,TRBD1,CSVEPTDRGRAGELFF,TGCAGCGTTGAACCAACGGACAGGGGGCGGGCCGGGGAGCTGTTTTTT